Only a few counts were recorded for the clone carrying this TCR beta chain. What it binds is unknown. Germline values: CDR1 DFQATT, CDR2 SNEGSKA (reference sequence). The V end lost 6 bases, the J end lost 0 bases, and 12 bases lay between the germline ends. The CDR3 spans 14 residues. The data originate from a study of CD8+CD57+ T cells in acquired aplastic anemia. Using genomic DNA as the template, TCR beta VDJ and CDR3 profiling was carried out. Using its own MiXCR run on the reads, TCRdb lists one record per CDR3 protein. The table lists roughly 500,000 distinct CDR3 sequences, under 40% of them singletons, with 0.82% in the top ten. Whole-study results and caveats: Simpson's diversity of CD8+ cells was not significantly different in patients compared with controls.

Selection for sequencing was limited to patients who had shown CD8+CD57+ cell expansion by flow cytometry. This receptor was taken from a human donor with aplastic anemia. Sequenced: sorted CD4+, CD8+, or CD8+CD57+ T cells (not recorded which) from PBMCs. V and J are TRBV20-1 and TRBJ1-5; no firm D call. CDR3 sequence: CSAPHQNSNQPQHF. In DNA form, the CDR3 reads TGCAGTGCCCCACATCAAAATAGCAATCAGCCCCAGCATTTT.